This is a list of T cell receptor beta chains from one sample in a study of CD8+ T cells in alopecia areata. Clones were sequenced by immunoSEQ multiplex PCR, and TCRdb holds only the in-frame ones, with some missing. The profile shows roughly 200,000 clones, around 63% of them singletons. The sample consisted of CD4+ T cells sorted from blood, taken at week 0. These receptors were obtained from a human donor with alopecia areata. CDR3s include the opening cysteine and the closing phenylalanine or tryptophan. The order of the fields is clone size, D gene, J gene, V gene, CDR3 DNA, CDR3 protein. D genes are given only for firm matches. Size values are once, few and many counts, or a class for expanded clones, and some rows have none.

>few|TRBD1|TRBJ2-5|TRBV29-1
TGCAGCGTAGATAGCGACAGGGGTTTGGAGACCCAGTACTTC
CSVDSDRGLETQYF
>-|-|TRBJ1-2|TRBV30
TGTGCCTTCACAGGTAGCTATGGCTACACCTTC
CAFTGSYGYTF
>-|-|TRBJ1-2|TRBV4-3
TGCGCCAGCAGCCAAGAACGGACAGCCTCCTTTGGCTACACCTTC
CASSQERTASFGYTF
>-|-|TRBJ1-1|TRBV2
TGTGCCAGCAGTGTAAAGGACACTGAAGCTTTCTTT
CASSVKDTEAFF
>once|-|TRBJ2-3|TRBV10-3
TGTGCCATCAGGGGAGATCAGGATACGCAGTATTTT
CAIRGDQDTQYF
>-|TRBD1|TRBJ1-6|TRBV19
TGTGCCAGTAGGTCCCGACAGGGGCCGTATTCACCCCTCCACTTT
CASRSRQGPYSPLHF
>few|TRBD2|TRBJ2-5|TRBV5-6
TGTGCCAGCAGCTTGGAGTTTAGCGGGGTAACACAGACCCAGTACTTC
CASSLEFSGVTQTQYF
>-|-|TRBJ1-2|TRBV20-1
TGCAGTGCCCCTGTCAGGGATGGCTACACCTTC
CSAPVRDGYTF
>-|TRBD2|TRBJ2-1|TRBV4-2
TGTGCCAGCAGCCAAGTAGGCGGGGGGGGAAACTACAATGAGCAGTTCTTC
CASSQVGGGGNYNEQFF
>-|TRBD1|TRBJ2-7|TRBV29-1
TGCAGCGTTCCGGGACAGGGGGCCCACGAGCAGTACTTC
CSVPGQGAHEQYF
>many|-|TRBJ2-1|TRBV4-3
TGCGCCAGCAGCCAACAAGGTGGCAGGAGGTTCTTC
CASSQQGGRRFF
>-|TRBD1|TRBJ2-2|TRBV30
TGTGCCTGGAGTCCATTGGGACAGATGCTCACCGGGGAGCTGTTTTTT
CAWSPLGQMLTGELFF
>few|-|TRBJ2-4|TRBV29-1
TGCAGCGTTGCAGAGGGTTGGGGGTTGGAAAACATTCAGTACTTC
CSVAEGWGLENIQYF
>-|-|TRBJ2-5|TRBV29-1
TGCAGCGTTGAAGCGGTACTGCTGGAGACCCAGTACTTC
CSVEAVLLETQYF
>-|-|TRBJ2-3|TRBV19
TGTGCCAGTAGTAATATTGGAGACCGAACAGATACGCAGTATTTT
CASSNIGDRTDTQYF
>-|-|TRBJ1-1|TRBV4-3
TGCGCCAGCAGCCAAGTACGATCAACTGAAGCTTTCTTT
CASSQVRSTEAFF